These T cell receptor beta chains were read from a single sample in a study of T cell responses to AZD1222 COVID-19 vaccine. The assay was immunoSEQ multiplex PCR, and TCRdb's table has in-frame clones only and misses some. The table lists some 150,000 clones, 85% to 95% of them singletons, with approximately 2% in the top ten. The sequencing used peripheral blood, collected on day 0 of AZD1222 vaccination. The receptors were sampled from an adult in good health. Each CDR3 is given without its conserved first and last residue.

>17|TRBV11-2|TRBJ2-2
ASSLDIRGRKTNTGELF
>11|TRBV3-1/TRBV3-2|TRBJ1-2
ASSPGGHYGYT
>11|TRBV27|TRBJ1-1
ASSFPPGGETF
>14|TRBV5-4|TRBJ1-2
ASSSGTGARVYGYT
>12|TRBV19|TRBJ1-6
ASSRGQGNSPLH
>16|TRBV11-2|TRBJ1-3
ASSLDRRALGSGNTIY
>13|TRBV5-4|TRBJ1-3
ASSLRGDSGNTIY
>13|TRBV18|TRBJ1-6
ASSPRGGRNSPLH
>11|TRBV6-4|TRBJ1-3
ASDRRSGNTIY
>12|TRBV2|TRBJ1-2
ASSVGWDEDGYT
>14|TRBV3-1/TRBV3-2|TRBJ2-1
ASSQRPGLASNEQF
>11|TRBV2|TRBJ2-3
ASRPSGGPTQY
>10|TRBV25-1|TRBJ1-5
ASSEYSGPQH
>13|TRBV3-1/TRBV3-2|TRBJ1-2
ASSRLTGINYGYT
>12|TRBV4-1|TRBJ2-7
ASSQDPDSYEQY
>12|TRBV6-6|TRBJ1-5
ASSYLQGDQPQH
>14|TRBV5-1|TRBJ1-2
ASSLQVGPGNYGYT
>11|TRBV27|TRBJ1-5
ASSLVGNQPQH
>14|TRBV15|TRBJ2-3
ATSRDGFVGTDTQY
>14|TRBV3-1/TRBV3-2|TRBJ2-3
ASSQEQGGGTDTQY
>12|TRBV30|TRBJ1-1
AWSVSPEDTEAF
>14|TRBV7-9|TRBJ1-6
ASSLAGMAPNSPLH
>10|TRBV4-1|TRBJ1-5
ASSQGLGPQH
>16|TRBV9|TRBJ1-3
ASSVRDRGSNSGNTIY
>11|TRBV7-9|TRBJ1-1
ASTGTGNTEAF
>12|TRBV5-6|TRBJ1-2
ASSLGESNYGYT
>14|TRBV30|TRBJ1-3
AWSVLRTDSGNTIY
>14|TRBV9|TRBJ2-1
ASSVAKKSSYNEQF
>12|TRBV11-2|TRBJ2-2
ASGGGANTGELF
>13|TRBV4-2|TRBJ1-3
ASSQDQVSGNTIY
>11|TRBV11-1|TRBJ1-1
ASSYNGVSEAF
>14|TRBV11-2|TRBJ2-7
ASSLGPSGLGGEQY
>13|TRBV11-1|TRBJ2-1
ASSQESFGLNEQF
>10|TRBV18|TRBJ2-7
ASSPEGSEQY
>14|TRBV9|TRBJ2-7
ASSVGTSGSVLEQY
>14|TRBV5-6|TRBJ2-1
ASSLRGQGSYNEQF
>13|TRBV12-5|TRBJ1-5
ASGLTGPGDQPQH
>11|TRBV5-6|TRBJ2-5
ASSPGVGETQY
>13|TRBV27|TRBJ2-7
ASSSGLAGVGEQY
>15|TRBV24-1|TRBJ2-1
ATSDRPRTGIRHEQF
>16|TRBV18|TRBJ2-1
ASSPPAGAWRGGNEQF
>13|TRBV27|TRBJ1-5
ASSFTGDSNQPQH
>12|TRBV28|TRBJ1-2
ASRAYSEPRGYT
>10|TRBV3-1/TRBV3-2|TRBJ1-2
ASSLRGYGYT